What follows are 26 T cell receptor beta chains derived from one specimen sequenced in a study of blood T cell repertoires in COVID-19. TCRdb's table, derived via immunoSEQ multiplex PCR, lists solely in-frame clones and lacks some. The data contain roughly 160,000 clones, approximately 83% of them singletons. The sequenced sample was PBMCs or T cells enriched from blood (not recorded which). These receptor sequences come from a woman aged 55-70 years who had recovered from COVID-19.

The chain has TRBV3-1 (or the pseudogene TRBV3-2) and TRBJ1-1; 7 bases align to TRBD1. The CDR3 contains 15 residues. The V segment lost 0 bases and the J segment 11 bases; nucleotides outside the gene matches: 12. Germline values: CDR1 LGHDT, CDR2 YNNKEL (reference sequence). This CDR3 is CASSQEGDSALPAFF. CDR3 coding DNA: TGTGCCAGCAGCCAAGAGGGGGACAGCGCTTTGCCGGCTTTCTTT.

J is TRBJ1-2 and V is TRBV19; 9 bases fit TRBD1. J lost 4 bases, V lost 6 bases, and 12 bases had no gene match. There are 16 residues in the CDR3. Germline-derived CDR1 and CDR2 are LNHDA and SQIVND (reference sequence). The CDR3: CASSQKGGQGSYGYTF. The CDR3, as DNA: TGTGCCAGTAGCCAAAAGGGGGGACAGGGATCCTATGGCTACACCTTC.

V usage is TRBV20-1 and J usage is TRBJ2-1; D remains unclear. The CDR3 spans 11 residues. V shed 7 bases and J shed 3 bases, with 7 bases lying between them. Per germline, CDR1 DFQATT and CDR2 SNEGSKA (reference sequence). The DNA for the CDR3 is TGCAGTGTCGCGATCTACAATGAGCAGTTCTTC. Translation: CSVAIYNEQFF.

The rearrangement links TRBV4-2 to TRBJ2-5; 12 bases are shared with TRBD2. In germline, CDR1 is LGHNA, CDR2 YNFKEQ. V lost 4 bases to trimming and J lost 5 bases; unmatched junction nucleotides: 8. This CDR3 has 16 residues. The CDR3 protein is CASSRDASGGAETQYF. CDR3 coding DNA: TGTGCCAGCAGCCGAGATGCTAGCGGGGGGGCGGAGACCCAGTACTTC.

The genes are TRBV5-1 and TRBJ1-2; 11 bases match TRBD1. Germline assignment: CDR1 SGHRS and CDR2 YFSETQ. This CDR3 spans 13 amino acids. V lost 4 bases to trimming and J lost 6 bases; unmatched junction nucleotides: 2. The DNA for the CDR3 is TGCGCCAGCAGCAAGGGACAGGGGGATGGCTACACCTTC. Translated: CASSKGQGDGYTF.

CDR3 DNA: TGTGCCAGCAGCCACAAGGGGGCCCGTGGTGAAAAACTGTTTTTT. It is translated as CASSHKGARGEKLFF. The chain employs TRBV5-4 and TRBJ1-4, with TRBD1 matching over 7 bases. The junction had 10 bases not matched to a gene; V was cut back by 4 bases and J by 7 bases. Germline V gives CDR1 SGHNT, CDR2 YYREEE (reference sequence). This CDR3 comprises 15 residues. Filled out from reference TRBV5-4 and TRBJ1-4, the complete variable domain reads ETGVTQSPTHLIKTRGQQVTLRCSSQSGHNTVSWYQQALGQGPQFIFQYYREEENGRGNFPPRFSGLQFPNYSSELNVNALELDDSALYLCASSHKGARGEKLFFGSGTQLSVL.

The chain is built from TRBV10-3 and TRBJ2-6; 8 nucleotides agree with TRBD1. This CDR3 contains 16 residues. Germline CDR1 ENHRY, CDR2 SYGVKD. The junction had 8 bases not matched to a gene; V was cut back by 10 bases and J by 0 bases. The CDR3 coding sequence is TGTGCCAGCTCCGGGACAGGCATCTCTGGGGCCAACGTCCTGACTTTC. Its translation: CASSGTGISGANVLTF.

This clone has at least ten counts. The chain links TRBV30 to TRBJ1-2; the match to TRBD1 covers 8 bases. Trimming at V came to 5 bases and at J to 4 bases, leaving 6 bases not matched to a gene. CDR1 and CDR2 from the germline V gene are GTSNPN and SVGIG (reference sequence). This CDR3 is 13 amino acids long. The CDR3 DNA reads TGTGCCTGGGAACTTGGACAGGGCTATGGCTACACCTTC. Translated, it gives CAWELGQGYGYTF.

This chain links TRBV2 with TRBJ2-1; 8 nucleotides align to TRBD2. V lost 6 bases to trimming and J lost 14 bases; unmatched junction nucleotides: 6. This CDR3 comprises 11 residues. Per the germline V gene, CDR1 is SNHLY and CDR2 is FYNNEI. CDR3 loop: CASSVGTRKFF. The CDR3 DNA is TGTGCCAGCAGCGTGGGGACTAGAAAGTTCTTC.

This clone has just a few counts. The CDR3 reads CASSPQLGGANTEAFF. The CDR3, as DNA: TGTGCCAGCTCACCCCAGTTAGGGGGGGCAAACACTGAAGCTTTCTTT. The V call is TRBV18, the J call TRBJ1-1, with TRBD1 as a possible D gene (6 bases). Trimming removed 3 bases at V and 2 bases at J, with 16 bases between. The CDR3 length is 16 residues. Germline lookup yields CDR1 KGHSH and CDR2 LQKENI.

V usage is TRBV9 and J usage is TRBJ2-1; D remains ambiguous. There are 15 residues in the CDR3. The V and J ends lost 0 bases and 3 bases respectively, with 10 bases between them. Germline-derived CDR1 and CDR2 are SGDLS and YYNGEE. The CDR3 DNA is TGTGCCAGCAGCGTAGACGAGAGATTCTACAATGAGCAGTTCTTC. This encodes CASSVDERFYNEQFF. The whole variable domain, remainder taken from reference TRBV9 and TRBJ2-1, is DSGVTQTPKHLITATGQRVTLRCSPRSGDLSVYWYQQSLDQGLQFLIQYYNGEERAKGNILERFSAQQFPDLHSELNLSSLELGDSALYFCASSVDERFYNEQFFGPGTRLTVL.

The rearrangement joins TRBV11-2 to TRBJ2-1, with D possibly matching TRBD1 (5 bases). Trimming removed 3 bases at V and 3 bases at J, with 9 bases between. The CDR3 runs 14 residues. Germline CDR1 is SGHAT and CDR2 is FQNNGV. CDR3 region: CASSFSQGYNEQFF. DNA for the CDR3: TGTGCCAGCAGCTTTAGTCAGGGCTACAATGAGCAGTTCTTC. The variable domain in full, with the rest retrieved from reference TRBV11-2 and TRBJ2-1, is EAGVAQSPRYKIIEKRQSVAFWCNPISGHATLYWYQQILGQGPKLLIQFQNNGVVDDSQLPKDRFSAERLKGVDSTLKIQPAKLEDSAVYLCASSFSQGYNEQFFGPGTRLTVL.

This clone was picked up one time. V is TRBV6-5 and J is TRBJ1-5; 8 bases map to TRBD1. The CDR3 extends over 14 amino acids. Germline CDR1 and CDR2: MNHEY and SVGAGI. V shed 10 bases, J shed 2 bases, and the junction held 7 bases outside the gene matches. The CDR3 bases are TGTGCCACCCTATCGACAGGGGGCAATCAGCCCCAGCATTTT. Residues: CATLSTGGNQPQHF.

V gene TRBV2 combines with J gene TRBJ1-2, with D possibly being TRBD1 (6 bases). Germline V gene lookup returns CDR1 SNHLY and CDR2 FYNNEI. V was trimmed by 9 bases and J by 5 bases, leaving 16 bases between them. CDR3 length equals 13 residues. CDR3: CARRTENSYGYTF. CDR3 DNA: TGTGCCAGGAGGACAGAAAACTCTTATGGCTACACCTTC.

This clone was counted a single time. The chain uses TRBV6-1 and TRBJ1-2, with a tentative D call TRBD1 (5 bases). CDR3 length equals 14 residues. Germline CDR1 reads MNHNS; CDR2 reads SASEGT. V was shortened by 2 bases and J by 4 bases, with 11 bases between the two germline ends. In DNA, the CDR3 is TGTGCCAGCAGTGAACACACGGGGGGCTATGGCTACACCTTC. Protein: CASSEHTGGYGYTF.

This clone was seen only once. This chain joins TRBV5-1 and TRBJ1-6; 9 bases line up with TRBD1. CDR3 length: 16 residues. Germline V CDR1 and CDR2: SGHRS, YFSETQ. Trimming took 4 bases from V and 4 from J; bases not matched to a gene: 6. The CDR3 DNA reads TGCGCCAGCAGCACGGGACAGGGTCAATATAATTCACCCCTCCACTTT. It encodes CASSTGQGQYNSPLHF. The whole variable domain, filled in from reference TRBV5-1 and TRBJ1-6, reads KAGVTQTPRYLIKTRGQQVTLSCSPISGHRSVSWYQQTPGQGLQFLFEYFSETQRNKGNFPGRFSGRQFSNSRSEMNVSTLELGDSALYLCASSTGQGQYNSPLHFGNGTRLTVT.

This CDR3 reads CASSPSVRNTEAFF. The CDR3 bases are TGTGCCAGCAGCCCCAGTGTCCGGAACACTGAAGCTTTCTTT. V is TRBV2 and J is TRBJ1-1; D unresolved. The germline gives CDR1 SNHLY, CDR2 FYNNEI. The CDR3 has 14 amino acids. Between the trimmed V and J ends, which lost 6 bases and 1 base, there was a span of 12 bases.

CDR3 protein: CAISEPGQGYNSPLHF. The DNA of the CDR3 is TGTGCCATCAGTGAGCCGGGACAGGGGTATAATTCACCCCTCCACTTT. V usage is TRBV10-3 and J usage is TRBJ1-6; 10 nucleotides line up with TRBD1. CDR3 length: 16 residues. Per germline, CDR1 ENHRY and CDR2 SYGVKD. Trimming removed 2 bases from V and 4 bases from J; junction bases left unmatched: 2.

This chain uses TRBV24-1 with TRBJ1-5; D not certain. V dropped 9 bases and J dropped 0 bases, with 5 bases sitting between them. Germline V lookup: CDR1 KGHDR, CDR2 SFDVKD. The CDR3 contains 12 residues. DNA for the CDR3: TGTGCCACCTTATCTAGCAATCAGCCCCAGCATTTT. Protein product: CATLSSNQPQHF.

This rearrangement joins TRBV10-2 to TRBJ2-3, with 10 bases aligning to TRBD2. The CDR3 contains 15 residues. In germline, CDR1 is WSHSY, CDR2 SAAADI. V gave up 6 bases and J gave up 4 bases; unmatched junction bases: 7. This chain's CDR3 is CASSPSGRGADTQYF. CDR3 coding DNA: TGCGCCAGCAGCCCGAGCGGGAGGGGCGCAGATACGCAGTATTTT.

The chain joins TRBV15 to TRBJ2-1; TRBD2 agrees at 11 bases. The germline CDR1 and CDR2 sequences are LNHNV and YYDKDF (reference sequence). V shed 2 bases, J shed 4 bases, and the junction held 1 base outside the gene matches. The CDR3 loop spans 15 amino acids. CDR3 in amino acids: CATSRTSGGYNEQFF. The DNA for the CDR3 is TGTGCCACCAGCAGAACTAGCGGGGGATACAATGAGCAGTTCTTC.

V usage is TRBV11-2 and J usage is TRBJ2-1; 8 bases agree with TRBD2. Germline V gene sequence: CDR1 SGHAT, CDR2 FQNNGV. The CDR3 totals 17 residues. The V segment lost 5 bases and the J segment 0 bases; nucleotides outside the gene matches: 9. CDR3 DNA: TGTGCCAGCAGCCTCCGGCCTCGGGAGGGCTCCTACAATGAGCAGTTCTTC. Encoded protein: CASSLRPREGSYNEQFF.

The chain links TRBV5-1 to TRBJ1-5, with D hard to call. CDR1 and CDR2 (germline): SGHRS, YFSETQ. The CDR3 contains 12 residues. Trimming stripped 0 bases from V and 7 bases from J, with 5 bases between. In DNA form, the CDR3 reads TGCGCCAGCAGCTTGGCCTACCAGCCCCAGCATTTT. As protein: CASSLAYQPQHF.

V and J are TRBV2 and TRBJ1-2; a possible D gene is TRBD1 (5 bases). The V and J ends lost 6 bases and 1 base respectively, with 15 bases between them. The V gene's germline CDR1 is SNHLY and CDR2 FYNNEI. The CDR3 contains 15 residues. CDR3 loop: CASSPEGRFNYGYTF. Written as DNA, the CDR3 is TGTGCCAGCAGCCCGGAGGGGCGGTTTAACTATGGCTACACCTTC.

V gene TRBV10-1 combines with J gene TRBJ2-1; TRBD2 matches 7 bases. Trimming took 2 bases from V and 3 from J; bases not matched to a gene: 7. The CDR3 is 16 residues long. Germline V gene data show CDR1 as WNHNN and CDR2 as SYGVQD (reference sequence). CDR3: CASSEPAGTNYNEQFF. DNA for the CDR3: TGCGCCAGCAGTGAGCCAGCGGGGACGAACTACAATGAGCAGTTCTTC.

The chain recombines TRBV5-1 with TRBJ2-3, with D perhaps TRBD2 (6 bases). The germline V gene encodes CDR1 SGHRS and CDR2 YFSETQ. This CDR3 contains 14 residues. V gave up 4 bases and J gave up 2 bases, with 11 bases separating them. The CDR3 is CASSLGLPTDTQYF. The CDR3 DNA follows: TGCGCCAGCAGCCTGGGACTCCCCACAGATACGCAGTATTTT.